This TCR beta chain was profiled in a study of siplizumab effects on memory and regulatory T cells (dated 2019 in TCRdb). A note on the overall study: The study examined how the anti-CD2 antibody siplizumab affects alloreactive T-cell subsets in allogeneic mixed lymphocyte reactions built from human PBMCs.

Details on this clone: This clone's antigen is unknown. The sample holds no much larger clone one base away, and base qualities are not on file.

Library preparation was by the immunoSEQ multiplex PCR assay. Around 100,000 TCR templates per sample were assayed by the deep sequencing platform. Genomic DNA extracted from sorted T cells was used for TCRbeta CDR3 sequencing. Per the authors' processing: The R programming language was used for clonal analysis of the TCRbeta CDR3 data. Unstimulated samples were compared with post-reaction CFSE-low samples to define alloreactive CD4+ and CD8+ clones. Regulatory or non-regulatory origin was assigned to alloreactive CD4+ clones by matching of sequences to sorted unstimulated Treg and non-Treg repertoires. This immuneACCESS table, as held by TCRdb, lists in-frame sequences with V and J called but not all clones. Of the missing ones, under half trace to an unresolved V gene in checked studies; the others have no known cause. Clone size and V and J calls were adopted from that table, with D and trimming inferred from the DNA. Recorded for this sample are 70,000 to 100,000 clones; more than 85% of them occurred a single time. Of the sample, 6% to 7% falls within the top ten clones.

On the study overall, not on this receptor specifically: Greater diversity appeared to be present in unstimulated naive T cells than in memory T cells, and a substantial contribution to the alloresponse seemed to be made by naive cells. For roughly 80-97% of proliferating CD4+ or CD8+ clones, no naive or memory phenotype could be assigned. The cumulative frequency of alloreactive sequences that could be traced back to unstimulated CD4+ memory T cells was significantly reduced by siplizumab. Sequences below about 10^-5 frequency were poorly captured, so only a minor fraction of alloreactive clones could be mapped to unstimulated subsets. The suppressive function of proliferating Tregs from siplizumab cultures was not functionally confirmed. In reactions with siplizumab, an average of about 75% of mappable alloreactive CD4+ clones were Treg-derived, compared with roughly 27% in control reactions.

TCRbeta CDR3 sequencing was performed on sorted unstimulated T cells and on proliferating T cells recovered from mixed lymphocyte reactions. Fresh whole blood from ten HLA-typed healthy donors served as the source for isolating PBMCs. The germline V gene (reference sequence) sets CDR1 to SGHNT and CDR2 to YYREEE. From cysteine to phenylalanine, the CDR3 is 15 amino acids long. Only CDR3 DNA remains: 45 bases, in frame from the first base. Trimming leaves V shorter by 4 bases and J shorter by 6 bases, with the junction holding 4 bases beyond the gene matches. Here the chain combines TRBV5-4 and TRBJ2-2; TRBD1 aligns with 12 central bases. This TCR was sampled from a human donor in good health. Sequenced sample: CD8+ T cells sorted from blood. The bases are TGTGCCAGCAGCCCGGGACAGGGGGCGGCCGGGGAGCTGTTTTTT. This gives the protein CASSPGQGAAGELFF.